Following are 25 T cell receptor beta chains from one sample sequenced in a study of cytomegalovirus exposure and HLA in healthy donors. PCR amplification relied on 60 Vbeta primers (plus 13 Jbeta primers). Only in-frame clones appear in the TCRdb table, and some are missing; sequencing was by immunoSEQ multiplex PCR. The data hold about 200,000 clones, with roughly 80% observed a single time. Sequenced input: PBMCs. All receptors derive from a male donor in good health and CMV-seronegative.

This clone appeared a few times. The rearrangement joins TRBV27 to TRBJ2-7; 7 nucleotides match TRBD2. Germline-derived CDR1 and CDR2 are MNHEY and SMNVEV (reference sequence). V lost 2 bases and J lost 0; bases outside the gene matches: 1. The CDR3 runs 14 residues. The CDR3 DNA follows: TGTGCCAGCAGTTTAAGGGAGGGCTCCTACGAGCAGTACTTC. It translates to CASSLREGSYEQYF.

CDR3 loop: CASSKTRGTSIDEQYF. CDR3 bases: TGTGCCAGCAGCAAAACCCGCGGGACTAGTATCGACGAGCAGTACTTC. The J gene is TRBJ2-7, the V gene TRBV21-1; the table's D call TRBD2 went unverified against the DNA. TRBV21-1 is described as a pseudogene. The CDR3 has 16 residues.

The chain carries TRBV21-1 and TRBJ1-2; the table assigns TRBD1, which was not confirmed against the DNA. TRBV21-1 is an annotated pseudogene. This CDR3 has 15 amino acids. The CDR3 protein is CASSKGPDMSYGYTF. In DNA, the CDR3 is TGTGCCAGCAGCAAAGGTCCCGACATGAGCTATGGCTACACCTTC.

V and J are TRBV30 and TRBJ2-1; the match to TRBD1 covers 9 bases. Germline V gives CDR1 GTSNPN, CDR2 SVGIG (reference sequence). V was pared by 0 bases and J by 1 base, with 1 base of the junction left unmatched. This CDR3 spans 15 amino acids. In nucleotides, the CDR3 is TGTGCCTGGAGTGTAGGGACAGGGTCCTACAATGAGCAGTTCTTC. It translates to CAWSVGTGSYNEQFF. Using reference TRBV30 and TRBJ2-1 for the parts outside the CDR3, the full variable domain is SQTIHQWPATLVQPVGSPLSLECTVEGTSNPNLYWYRQAAGRGLQLLFYSVGIGQISSEVPQNLSASRPQDRQFILSSKKLLLSDSGFYLCAWSVGTGSYNEQFFGPGTRLTVL.

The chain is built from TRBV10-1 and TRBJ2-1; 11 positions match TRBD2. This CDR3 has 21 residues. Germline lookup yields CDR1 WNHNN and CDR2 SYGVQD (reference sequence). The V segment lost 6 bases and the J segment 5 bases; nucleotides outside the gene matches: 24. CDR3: CASRDPFVVAGGPGLDNEQFF. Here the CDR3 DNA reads TGCGCCAGCAGGGACCCGTTTGTGGTAGCGGGAGGGCCGGGACTAGACAATGAGCAGTTCTTC.

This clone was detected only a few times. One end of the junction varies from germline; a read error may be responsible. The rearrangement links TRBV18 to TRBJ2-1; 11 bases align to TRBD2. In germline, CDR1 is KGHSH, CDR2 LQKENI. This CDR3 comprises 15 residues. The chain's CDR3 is CASLPTSGSGNEQFF. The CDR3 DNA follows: TGTGCCAGCTTACCAACTAGCGGGAGCGGCAATGAGCAGTTCTTC.

The DNA of the CDR3 is TGTGCCAGCAGCGACCAGGGCGCAACTAATGAAAAACTGTTTTTT. This gives the protein CASSDQGATNEKLFF. This chain joins TRBV2 and TRBJ1-4; the D gene is possibly TRBD1 (5 bases). Deletions cut 6 bases from V and 0 bases from J, with 11 bases between. CDR1 is SNHLY, CDR2 FYNNEI, per germline. The CDR3 is 15 residues long. The whole variable domain, filled in from reference TRBV2 and TRBJ1-4, reads EPEVTQTPSHQVTQMGQEVILRCVPISNHLYFYWYRQILGQKVEFLVSFYNNEISEKSEIFDDQFSVERPDGSNFTLKIRSTKLEDSAMYFCASSDQGATNEKLFFGSGTQLSVL.

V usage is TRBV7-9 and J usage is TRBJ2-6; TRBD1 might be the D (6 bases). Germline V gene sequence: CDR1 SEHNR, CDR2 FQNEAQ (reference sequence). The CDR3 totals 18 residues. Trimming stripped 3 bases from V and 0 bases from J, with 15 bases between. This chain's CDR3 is CASSFAVQGLSGANVLTF. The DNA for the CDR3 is TGTGCCAGCAGCTTTGCGGTTCAGGGGCTCTCTGGGGCCAACGTCCTGACTTTC.

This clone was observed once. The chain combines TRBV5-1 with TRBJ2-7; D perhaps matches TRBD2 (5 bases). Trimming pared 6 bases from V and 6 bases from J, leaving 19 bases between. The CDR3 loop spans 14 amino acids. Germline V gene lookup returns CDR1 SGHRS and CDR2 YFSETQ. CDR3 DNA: TGCGCCAGCAAGGGCAGCCCTAGCAGCTCCGAGCAGTACTTC. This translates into CASKGSPSSSEQYF.

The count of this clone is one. The CDR3 here is CASSPMTSGMYEQYF. The CDR3, as DNA: TGTGCCAGCAGTCCAATGACTAGCGGGATGTACGAGCAGTACTTC. The chain uses TRBV28 and TRBJ2-7; 11 nucleotides match TRBD2. V dropped 5 bases and J dropped 4; count of bases not matched to a gene: 7. The CDR3 is made up of 15 amino acids. Looked up from germline, CDR1 is MDHEN and CDR2 is SYDVKM.

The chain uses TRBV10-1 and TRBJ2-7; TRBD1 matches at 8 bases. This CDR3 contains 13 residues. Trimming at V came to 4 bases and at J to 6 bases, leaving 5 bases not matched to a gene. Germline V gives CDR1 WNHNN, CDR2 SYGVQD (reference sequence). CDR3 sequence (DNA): TGCGCCAGCAGTGTGCAGGGGGCTCCCGAGCAGTACTTC. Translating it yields CASSVQGAPEQYF.

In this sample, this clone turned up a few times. The DNA of the CDR3 is TGTGCCAGTAGCGTCGTTAACACCGGGGAGCTGTTTTTT. Protein sequence: CASSVVNTGELFF. V is TRBV19 and J is TRBJ2-2; unclear D gene. Germline V CDR1 and CDR2: LNHDA, SQIVND (reference sequence). Trimming left V 6 bases short and J 2 bases short, with 7 bases between. CDR3 length: 13 residues.

CDR3 bases: TGCGCCAGCAGCTTGCGAACAGCCTTGTACTACGAGCAGTACTTC. Translating it yields CASSLRTALYYEQYF. The chain links TRBV5-1 to TRBJ2-7, with D unclear. Germline V gene lookup returns CDR1 SGHRS and CDR2 YFSETQ. The CDR3 consists of 15 residues. Trimming took off 1 base at V and 3 bases at J, with 14 bases between the two ends. The whole variable domain, remainder taken from reference TRBV5-1 and TRBJ2-7, is KAGVTQTPRYLIKTRGQQVTLSCSPISGHRSVSWYQQTPGQGLQFLFEYFSETQRNKGNFPGRFSGRQFSNSRSEMNVSTLELGDSALYLCASSLRTALYYEQYFGPGTRLTVT.

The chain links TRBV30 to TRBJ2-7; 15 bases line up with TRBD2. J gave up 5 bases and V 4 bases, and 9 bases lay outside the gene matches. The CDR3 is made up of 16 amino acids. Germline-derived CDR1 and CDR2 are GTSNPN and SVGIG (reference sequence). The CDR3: CAWTPGLAGGGHEQYF. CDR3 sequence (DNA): TGTGCCTGGACTCCGGGACTAGCGGGAGGTGGCCACGAGCAGTACTTC.

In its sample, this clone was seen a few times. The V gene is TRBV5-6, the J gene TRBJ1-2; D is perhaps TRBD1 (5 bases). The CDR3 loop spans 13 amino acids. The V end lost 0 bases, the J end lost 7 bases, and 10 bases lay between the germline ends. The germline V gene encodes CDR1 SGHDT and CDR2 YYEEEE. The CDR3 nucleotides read TGTGCCAGCAGCTTGGCCGGGGGAGGTGGCTACACCTTC. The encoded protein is CASSLAGGGGYTF.

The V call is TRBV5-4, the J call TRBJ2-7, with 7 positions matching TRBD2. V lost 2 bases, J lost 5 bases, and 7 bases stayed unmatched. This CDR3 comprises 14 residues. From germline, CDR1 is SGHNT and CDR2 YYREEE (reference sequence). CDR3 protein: CASSLDVGGNEQYF. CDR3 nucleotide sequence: TGTGCCAGCAGCTTAGACGTGGGGGGGAACGAGCAGTACTTC.

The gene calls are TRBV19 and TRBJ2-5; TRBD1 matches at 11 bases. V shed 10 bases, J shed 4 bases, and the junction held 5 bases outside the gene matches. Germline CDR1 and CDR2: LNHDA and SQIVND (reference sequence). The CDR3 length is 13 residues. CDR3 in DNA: TGTGCCACCAAGGACAGGGGGCGAGAGACCCAGTACTTC. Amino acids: CATKDRGRETQYF.

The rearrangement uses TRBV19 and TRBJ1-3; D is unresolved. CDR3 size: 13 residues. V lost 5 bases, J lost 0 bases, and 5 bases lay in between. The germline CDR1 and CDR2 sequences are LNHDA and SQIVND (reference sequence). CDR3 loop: CASSVSSGNTIYF. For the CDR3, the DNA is TGTGCCAGTAGTGTGAGCTCTGGAAACACCATATATTTT.

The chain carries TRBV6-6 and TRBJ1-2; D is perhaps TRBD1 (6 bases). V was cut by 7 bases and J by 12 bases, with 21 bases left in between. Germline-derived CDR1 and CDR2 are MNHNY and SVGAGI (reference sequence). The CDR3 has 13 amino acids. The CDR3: CASNTGQREGNTF. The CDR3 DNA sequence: TGTGCCAGCAATACAGGGCAGCGGGAGGGCAACACCTTC.

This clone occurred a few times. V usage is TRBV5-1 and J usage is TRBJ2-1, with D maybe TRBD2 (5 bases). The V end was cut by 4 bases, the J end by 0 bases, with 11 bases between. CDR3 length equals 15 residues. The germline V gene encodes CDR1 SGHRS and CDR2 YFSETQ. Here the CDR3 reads CASSIGGSSYNEQFF. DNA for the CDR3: TGCGCCAGCAGCATCGGAGGCAGCTCCTACAATGAGCAGTTCTTC.

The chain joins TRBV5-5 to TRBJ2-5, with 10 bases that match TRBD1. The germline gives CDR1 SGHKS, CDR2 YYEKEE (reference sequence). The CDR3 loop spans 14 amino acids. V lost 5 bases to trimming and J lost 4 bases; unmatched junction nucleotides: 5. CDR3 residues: CASRGQGPVETQYF. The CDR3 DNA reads TGTGCCAGCAGGGGACAGGGGCCGGTAGAGACCCAGTACTTC.

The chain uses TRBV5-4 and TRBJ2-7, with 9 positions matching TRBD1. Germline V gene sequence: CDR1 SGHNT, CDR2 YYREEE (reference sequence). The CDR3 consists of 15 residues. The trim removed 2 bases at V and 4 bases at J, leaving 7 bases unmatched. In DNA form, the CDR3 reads TGTGCCAGCAGCTTTGGGGACAGGGCCCTTTACGAGCAGTACTTC. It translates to CASSFGDRALYEQYF.

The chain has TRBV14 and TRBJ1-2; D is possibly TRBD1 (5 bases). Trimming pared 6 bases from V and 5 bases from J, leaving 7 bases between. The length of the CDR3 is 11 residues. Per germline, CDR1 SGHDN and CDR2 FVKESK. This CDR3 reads CASSGGYGYTF. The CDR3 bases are TGTGCCAGCAGTGGGGGGTATGGCTACACCTTC.

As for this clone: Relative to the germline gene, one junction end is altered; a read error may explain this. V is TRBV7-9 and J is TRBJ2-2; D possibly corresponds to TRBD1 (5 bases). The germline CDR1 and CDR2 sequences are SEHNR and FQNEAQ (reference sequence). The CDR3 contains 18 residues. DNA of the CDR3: TGTTCCAGCAGCTTAAGGTTAGGGGTAACCATGAGCACCGGGGAGCTGTTTTTT. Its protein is CSSSLRLGVTMSTGELFF. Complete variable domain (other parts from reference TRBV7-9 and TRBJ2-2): DTGVSQNPRHKITKRGQNVTFRCDPISEHNRLYWYRQTLGQGPEFLTYFQNEAQLEKSRLLSDRFSAERPKGSFSTLEIQRTEQGDSAMYLCSSSLRLGVTMSTGELFFGEGSRLTVL.

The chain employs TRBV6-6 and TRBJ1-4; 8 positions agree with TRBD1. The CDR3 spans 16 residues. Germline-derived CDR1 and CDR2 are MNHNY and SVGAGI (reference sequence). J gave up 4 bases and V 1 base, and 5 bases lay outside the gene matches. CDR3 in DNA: TGTGCCAGCAGTTACTTCGGACAGGGCGGTAATGAAAAACTGTTTTTT. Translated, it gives CASSYFGQGGNEKLFF.